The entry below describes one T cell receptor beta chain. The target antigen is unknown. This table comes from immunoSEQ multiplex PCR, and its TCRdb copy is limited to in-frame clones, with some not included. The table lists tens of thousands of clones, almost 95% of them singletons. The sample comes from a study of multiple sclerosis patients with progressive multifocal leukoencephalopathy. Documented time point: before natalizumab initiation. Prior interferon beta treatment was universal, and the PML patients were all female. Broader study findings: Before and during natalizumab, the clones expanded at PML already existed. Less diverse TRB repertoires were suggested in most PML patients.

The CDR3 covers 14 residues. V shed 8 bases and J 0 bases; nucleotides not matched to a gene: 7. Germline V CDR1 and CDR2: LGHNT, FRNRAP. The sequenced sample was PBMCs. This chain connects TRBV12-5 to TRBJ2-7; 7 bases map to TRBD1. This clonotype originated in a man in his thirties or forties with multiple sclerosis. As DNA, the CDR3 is TGTGCTAGTTCGCCCGGGACAGTCTCCTACGAGCAGTACTTC. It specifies CASSPGTVSYEQYF.